The present T cell receptor (beta chain) was sequenced within a study of blood T cells in healthy people across ages (dated by TCRdb to about 2015). For the study in its entirety: Template switching captured roughly one uniquely barcoded TCR beta cDNA molecule per two T cells in model experiments. Donors of different ages were randomly distributed across sequencing lanes to avoid experimental bias. The study analyzed two additional independent replicas of 1 million unique cDNA reads from the same blood draw for two donors, one aged 18 to 30 and one aged 80 or older. Donors were grouped into four age groups: young (average 16 years), middle-aged (roughly 40), aged (around 62) and long-lived (approximately 78). To track age-related changes in TCR beta repertoire diversity, the study relied on deep sequencing normalized with unique cDNA molecular identifiers.

Taken from cysteine to phenylalanine, the CDR3 has 15 residues. Of the read, only the CDR3 DNA is kept; its 45 bases are in frame from base 1. V is clipped by 4 bases and J by 3 bases, and the sequence between their germline boundaries is 15 bases long. Via the germline V gene, CDR1 is SNHLY and CDR2 FYNNEI. General study outcomes and caveats: There was a strong correlation between observed TCR beta diversity and the percentage of naive T cells measured by flow cytometry. Compared with the aged group, the long-lived group had more naive CD4+ T cells, fewer expanded clones and increased TCR diversity, a pattern suggesting age selection. Estimates of total diversity from one million sequenced T cells were regarded as lower bounds and underestimates. Donor CMV infection status was unknown, potentially confounding age-related changes in expanded clonotypes. Since profiling was done on bulk unsorted PBMCs, naive and antigen-experienced compartments could not be conclusively compared. As age increased, observed TCR beta diversity per million T cells dropped in a roughly linear way, and a significant reduction was already evident by age 40.

The library was made by 5' RACE. Sequenced on an Illumina HiSeq 2500. The second PCR ran for about 6 to 12 cycles and used a J-beta primer mix along with a sample-barcoded 5' primer. A template-switch 5' adaptor carrying 12 random nucleotides introduced a unique molecular identifier onto each TCR beta cDNA molecule. Each sample yielded at least 3 million CDR3-containing paired-end reads. All of the RNA was converted into first-strand cDNA using the Mint cDNA synthesis kit, with a TRBC-specific oligonucleotide serving as the primer. Following uracil-DNA glycosylase treatment, all cDNA underwent a first 18-cycle PCR with the universal primers M1SS and BC2_uni_R. The source study handled its data this way. Normalization of each sample was performed by random selection of 1 million high-quality reads, each carrying a distinct molecular identifier. Reads with shared molecular identifiers were discarded instead of being binned into consensus sequences. MiTCR, with a Q25 quality threshold and the strictest error-elimination algorithm, was used for CDR3 identification, clonotype clustering and error correction. A nonparametric unseen species model using Euler transformation provided a lower-bound estimate of total TCR beta diversity. Through fastp at Q25 and MiXCR, TCRdb rebuilt clones from the public reads, retaining in-frame beta chains. Each entry merges the rows of one CDR3 protein and shows their most common DNA and genes. For this entry, the V and J calls and clone size follow TCRdb and not the study's own pipeline. This sample is represented by about 1.7 million distinct CDR3 sequences; 28% of them were singletons. Of the sample, less than 9.5% falls within the top ten clones.

This clonotype was seen only a few times. This clone's antigen is unknown. One base away there is no much larger clone; base qualities are not given. Donors were 40 or so systemically healthy Caucasian individuals from Russia aged roughly 6 to 95 years. Each donor gave ten milliliters of peripheral blood, drawn into EDTA-treated Vacutainer tubes. Ficoll-Paque density-gradient centrifugation was used to isolate PBMCs, with at least 6 million obtained per sample. Trizol reagent was used to extract total RNA from the PBMCs, yielding at least 5.5 micrograms per sample. For every donor, an aliquot of PBMCs went through flow cytometry to measure the percentages of naive CD45RAhigh/CD27high T cells.

The sequence is built from TRBV2 and TRBJ2-5, and the D gene may be TRBD1, 6 bases matching. Material for sequencing was blood. This receptor was identified in a woman in her twenties or thirties in good health. The DNA sequence reads TGTGCCAGCAGTGGGGAGTCGGGACAAGAAGAGACCCAGTACTTC. It translates as CASSGESGQEETQYF.